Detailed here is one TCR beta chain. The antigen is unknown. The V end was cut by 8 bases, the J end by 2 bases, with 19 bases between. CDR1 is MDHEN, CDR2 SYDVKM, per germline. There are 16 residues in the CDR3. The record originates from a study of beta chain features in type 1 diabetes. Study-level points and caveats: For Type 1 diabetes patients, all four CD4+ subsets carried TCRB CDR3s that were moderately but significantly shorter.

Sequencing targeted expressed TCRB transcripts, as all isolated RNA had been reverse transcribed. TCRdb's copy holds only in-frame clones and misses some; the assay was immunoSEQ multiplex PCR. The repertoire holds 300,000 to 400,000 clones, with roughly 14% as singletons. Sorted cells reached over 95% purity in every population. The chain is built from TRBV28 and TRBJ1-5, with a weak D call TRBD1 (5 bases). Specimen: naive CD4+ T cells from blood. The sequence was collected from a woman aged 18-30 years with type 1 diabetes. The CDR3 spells CASHGTPPSGNQPQHF. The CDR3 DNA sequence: TGTGCCAGCCATGGGACTCCACCTTCCGGCAATCAGCCCCAGCATTTT.